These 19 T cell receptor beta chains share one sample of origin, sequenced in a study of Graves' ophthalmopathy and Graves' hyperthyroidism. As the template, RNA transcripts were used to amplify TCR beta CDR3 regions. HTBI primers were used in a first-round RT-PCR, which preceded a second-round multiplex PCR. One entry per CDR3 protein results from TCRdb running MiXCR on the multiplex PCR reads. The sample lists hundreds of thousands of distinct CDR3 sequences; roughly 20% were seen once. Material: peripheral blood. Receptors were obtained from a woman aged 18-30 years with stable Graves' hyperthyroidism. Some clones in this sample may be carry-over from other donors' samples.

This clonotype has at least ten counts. The CDR3 spells CASIPTRTGGEQYF. CDR3 DNA sequence: TGTGCCAGCATCCCGACGCGGACAGGCGGCGAGCAGTACTTC. The chain couples TRBV6-5 to TRBJ2-7; 7 positions agree with TRBD1. With 7 bases clipped from V and 6 bases from J, the junction kept 12 bases outside the gene matches. Germline CDR1 reads MNHEY; CDR2 reads SVGAGI. The CDR3 spans 14 residues.

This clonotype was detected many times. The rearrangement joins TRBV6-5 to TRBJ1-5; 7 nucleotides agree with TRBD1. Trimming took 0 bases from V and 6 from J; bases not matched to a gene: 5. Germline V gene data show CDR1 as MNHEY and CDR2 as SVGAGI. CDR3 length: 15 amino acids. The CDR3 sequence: CASSYSPQGSQPQHF. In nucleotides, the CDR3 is TGTGCCAGCAGTTACTCCCCACAGGGGAGTCAGCCCCAGCATTTT.

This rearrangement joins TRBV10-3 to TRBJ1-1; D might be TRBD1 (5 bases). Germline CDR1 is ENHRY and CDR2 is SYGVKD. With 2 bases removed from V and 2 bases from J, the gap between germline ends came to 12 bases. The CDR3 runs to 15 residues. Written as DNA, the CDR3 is TGTGCCATCAGTGAGCGGTCAGACAGTAACACTGAAGCTTTCTTT. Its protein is CAISERSDSNTEAFF.

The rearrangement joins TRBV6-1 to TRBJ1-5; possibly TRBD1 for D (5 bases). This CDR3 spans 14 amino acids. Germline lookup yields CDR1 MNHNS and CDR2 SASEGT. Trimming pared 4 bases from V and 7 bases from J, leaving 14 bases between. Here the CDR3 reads CASSGEGVGQPQHF. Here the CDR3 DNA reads TGTGCCAGCAGTGGTGAAGGGGTAGGGCAGCCCCAGCATTTT.

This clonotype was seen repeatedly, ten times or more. The CDR3 DNA is TGTGCCTGGAGAAAGGGAGGATACACTGAAGCTTTCTTT. Residues: CAWRKGGYTEAFF. The chain employs TRBV30 and TRBJ1-1; unclear D gene. The V end was cut by 3 bases, the J end by 3 bases, with 11 bases between. This CDR3 spans 13 amino acids. Germline CDR1 GTSNPN, CDR2 SVGIG (reference sequence).

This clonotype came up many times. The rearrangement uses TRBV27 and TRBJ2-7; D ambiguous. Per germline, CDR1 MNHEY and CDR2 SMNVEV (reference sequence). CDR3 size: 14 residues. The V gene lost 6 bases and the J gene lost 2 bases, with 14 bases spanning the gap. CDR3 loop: CASSPKSLTYEQYF. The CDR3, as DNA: TGTGCCAGCAGCCCAAAGAGCCTAACCTACGAGCAGTACTTC.

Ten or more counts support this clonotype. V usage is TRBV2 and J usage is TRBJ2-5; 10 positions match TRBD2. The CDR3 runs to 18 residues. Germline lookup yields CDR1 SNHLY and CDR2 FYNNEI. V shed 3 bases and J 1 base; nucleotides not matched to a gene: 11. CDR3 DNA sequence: TGTGCCAGCAGTGATGCAACTAGCGGGGCCCTGCGCCAAGAGACCCAGTACTTC. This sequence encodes CASSDATSGALRQETQYF.

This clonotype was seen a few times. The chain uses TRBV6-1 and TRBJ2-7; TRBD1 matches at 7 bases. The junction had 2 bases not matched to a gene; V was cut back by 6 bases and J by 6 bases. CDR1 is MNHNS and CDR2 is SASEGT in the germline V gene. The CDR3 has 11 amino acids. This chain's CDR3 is CASRGQFEQYF. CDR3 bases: TGTGCCAGCAGGGGACAGTTCGAGCAGTACTTC.

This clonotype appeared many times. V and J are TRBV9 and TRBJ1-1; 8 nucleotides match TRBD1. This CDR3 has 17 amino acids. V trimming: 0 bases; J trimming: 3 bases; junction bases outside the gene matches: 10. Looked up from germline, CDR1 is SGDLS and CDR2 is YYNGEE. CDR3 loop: CASSVGSPGQGDTEAFF. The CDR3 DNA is TGTGCCAGCAGCGTAGGTTCCCCCGGACAGGGCGACACTGAAGCTTTCTTT.

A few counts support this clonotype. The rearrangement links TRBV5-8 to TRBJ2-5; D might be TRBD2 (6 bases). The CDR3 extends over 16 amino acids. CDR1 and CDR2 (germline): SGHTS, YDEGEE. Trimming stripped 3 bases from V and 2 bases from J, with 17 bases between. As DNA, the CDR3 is TGTGCCAGCAGCTGGGACTGGGGAGGTCTTCAAGAGACCCAGTACTTC. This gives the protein CASSWDWGGLQETQYF.

The DNA for the CDR3 is TGTGCCAGCAGCTTAGTGTGGGGGCGAGAGGGCAATCAGCCCCAGCATTTT. Translated, it gives CASSLVWGREGNQPQHF. The chain joins TRBV7-8 to TRBJ1-5, with D possibly being TRBD1 (6 bases). The CDR3 extends over 17 amino acids. Trimming pared 1 base from V and 2 bases from J, leaving 15 bases between. CDR1 and CDR2 (germline): SGHVS, FQNEAQ.

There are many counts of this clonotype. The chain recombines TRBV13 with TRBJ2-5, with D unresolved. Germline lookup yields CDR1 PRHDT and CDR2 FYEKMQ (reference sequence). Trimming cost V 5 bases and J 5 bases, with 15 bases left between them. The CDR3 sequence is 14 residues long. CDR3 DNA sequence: TGTGCCAGCAGCGGGCGGACGGCTCGGGAGACCCAGTACTTC. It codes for CASSGRTARETQYF.

CDR3 sequence: CASSYTSTRGKTQPQHF. The CDR3 bases are TGTGCCAGCAGTTATACATCCACGCGGGGAAAGACACAGCCCCAGCATTTT. This chain joins TRBV6-5 and TRBJ1-5; D is unresolved. Trimming took off 3 bases at V and 7 bases at J, with 22 bases between the two ends. The CDR3 totals 17 residues. Germline V gives CDR1 MNHEY, CDR2 SVGAGI.

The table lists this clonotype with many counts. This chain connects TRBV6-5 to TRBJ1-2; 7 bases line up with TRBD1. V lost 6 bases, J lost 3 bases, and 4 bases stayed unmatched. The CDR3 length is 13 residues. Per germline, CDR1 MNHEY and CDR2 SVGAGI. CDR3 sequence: CASSLDRDYGYTF. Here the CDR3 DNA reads TGTGCCAGCAGCCTAGACAGGGACTATGGCTACACCTTC.

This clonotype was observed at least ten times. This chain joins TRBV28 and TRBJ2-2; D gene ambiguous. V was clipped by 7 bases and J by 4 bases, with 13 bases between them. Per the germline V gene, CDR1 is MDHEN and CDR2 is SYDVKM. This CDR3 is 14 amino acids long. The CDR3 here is CASNPGSITGELFF. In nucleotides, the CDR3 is TGTGCCAGCAATCCCGGCAGCATCACCGGGGAGCTGTTTTTT.

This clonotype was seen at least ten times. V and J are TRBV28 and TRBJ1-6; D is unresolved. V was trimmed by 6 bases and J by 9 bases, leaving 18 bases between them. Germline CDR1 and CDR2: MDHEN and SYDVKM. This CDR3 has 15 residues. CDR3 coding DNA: TGTGCCAGCAGCCCCTTCGTGGGTGGCGGTTCACCCCTCCACTTT. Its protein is CASSPFVGGGSPLHF.

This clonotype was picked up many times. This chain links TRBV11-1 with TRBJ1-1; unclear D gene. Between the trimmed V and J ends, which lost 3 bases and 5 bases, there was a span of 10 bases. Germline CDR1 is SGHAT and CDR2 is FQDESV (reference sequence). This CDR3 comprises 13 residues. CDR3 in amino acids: CASSFDPVTEAFF. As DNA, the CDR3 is TGTGCCAGCAGCTTCGACCCGGTGACTGAAGCTTTCTTT.

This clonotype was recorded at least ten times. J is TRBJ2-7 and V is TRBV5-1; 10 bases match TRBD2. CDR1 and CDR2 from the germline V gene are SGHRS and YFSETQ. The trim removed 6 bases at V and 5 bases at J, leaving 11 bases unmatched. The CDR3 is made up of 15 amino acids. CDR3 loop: CASTSLSGREDEQYF. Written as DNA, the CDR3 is TGCGCCAGCACCTCCTTAAGCGGGAGGGAGGACGAGCAGTACTTC. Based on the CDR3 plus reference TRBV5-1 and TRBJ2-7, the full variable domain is KAGVTQTPRYLIKTRGQQVTLSCSPISGHRSVSWYQQTPGQGLQFLFEYFSETQRNKGNFPGRFSGRQFSNSRSEMNVSTLELGDSALYLCASTSLSGREDEQYFGPGTRLTVT.

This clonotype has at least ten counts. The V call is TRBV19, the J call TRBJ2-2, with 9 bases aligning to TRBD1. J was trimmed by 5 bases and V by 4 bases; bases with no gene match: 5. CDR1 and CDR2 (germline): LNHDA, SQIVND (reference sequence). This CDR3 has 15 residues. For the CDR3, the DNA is TGTGCCAGTAGTACCCGGACAGGGGTGACCGGGGAGCTGTTTTTT. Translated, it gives CASSTRTGVTGELFF.